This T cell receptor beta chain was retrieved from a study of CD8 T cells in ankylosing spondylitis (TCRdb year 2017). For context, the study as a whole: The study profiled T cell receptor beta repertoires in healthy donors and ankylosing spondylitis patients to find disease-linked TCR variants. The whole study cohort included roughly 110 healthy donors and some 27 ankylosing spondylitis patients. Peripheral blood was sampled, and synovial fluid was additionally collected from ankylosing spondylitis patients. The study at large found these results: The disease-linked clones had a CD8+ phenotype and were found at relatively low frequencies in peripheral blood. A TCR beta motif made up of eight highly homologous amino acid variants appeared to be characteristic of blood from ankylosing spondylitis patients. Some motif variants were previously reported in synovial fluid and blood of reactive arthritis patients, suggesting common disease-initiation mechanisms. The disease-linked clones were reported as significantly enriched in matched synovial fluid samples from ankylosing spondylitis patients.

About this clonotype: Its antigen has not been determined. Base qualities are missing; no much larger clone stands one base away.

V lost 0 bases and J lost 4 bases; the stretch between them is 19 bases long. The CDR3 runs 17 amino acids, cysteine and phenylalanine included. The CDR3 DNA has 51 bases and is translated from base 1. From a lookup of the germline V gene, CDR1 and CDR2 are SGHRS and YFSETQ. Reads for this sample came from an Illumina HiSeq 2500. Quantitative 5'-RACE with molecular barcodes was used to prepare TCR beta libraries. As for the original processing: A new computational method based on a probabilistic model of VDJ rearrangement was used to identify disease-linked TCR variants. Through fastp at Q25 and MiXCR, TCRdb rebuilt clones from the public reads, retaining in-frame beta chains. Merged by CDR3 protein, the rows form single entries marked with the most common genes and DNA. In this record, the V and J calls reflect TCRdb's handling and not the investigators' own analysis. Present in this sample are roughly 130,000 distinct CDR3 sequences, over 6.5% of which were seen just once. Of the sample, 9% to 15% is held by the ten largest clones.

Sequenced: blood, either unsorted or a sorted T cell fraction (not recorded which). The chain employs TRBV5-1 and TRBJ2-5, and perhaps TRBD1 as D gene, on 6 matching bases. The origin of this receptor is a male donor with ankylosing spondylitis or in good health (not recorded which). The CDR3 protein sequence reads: CASSLVQGFVEGETQYF. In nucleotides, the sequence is TGCGCCAGCAGCTTGGTACAGGGCTTCGTAGAGGGAGAGACCCAGTACTTC.